Below, one TCR beta chain is given with its context. As processed by the authors: Scientists estimated how many nucleated cells there were by amplifying reference gene primers. Libraries were prepared by immunoSEQ multiplex PCR; TCRdb keeps only in-frame clonotypes and omits some of them. V, J and clone size were drawn from that table, and D and trimming were deduced from the DNA. Of roughly 71,000 clones in the sample, 80% to 85% are singletons; the top ten hold 8% to 9%. This sample is drawn from a study of blood T cell repertoires in COVID-19. About the study: Samples of COVID-19 (acute and convalescent) were obtained from the United States, Italy and Spain.

Germline assignment: CDR1 SEHNR and CDR2 FQNEAQ (reference sequence). The CDR3 length is 15 residues. V shed 4 bases and J 3 bases; nucleotides not matched to a gene: 8. The clonotype comes from a man in his fifties or sixties with active COVID-19. Source material: peripheral blood. The chain uses TRBV7-9 and TRBJ2-7, with TRBD1 identical over 8 bases. The CDR3: CASSSGGFTGYEQYF. CDR3 DNA sequence: TGTGCCAGCAGCTCAGGGGGCTTCACCGGCTACGAGCAGTACTTC. Drawing the rest from reference TRBV7-9 and TRBJ2-7, the complete variable domain is DTGVSQNPRHKITKRGQNVTFRCDPISEHNRLYWYRQTLGQGPEFLTYFQNEAQLEKSRLLSDRFSAERPKGSFSTLEIQRTEQGDSAMYLCASSSGGFTGYEQYFGPGTRLTVT.